The subject of this entry is one T cell receptor (beta chain). What it recognizes is unknown. The sample comes from a study of cytomegalovirus exposure and HLA in healthy donors. Study-level information: An earlier analysis identified more than 90 million unique TCR beta sequences in 150 million to 200 million T cells.

PCR amplification relied on 60 Vbeta primers (plus 13 Jbeta primers). As processed by the authors: Approximately 87 million unique TCR beta chains, roughly 10 million shared, were counted in a later analysis. Libraries were prepared by immunoSEQ multiplex PCR; TCRdb keeps only in-frame clonotypes and omits some of them. The DNA gave D and trimming, while V, J and clone size come from that table. The table has around 130,000 clones, about two thirds seen once. The V and J ends lost 3 bases and 7 bases, in that order; junction bases with no gene match: 11. The CDR3 extends over 15 amino acids. Germline CDR1 SNHLY, CDR2 FYNNEI. Findings and caveats of the study: Researchers catalogued about 160 TCR beta chains as cytomegalovirus-associated. Most TCR beta V segments were productive about 90% or about 30% of the time in an earlier analysis.

This sequence originates from a woman aged 55-75 years in good health and CMV-seropositive. The V and J genes are TRBV2 and TRBJ2-7; 8 bases are shared with TRBD1. The specimen sequenced was PBMCs. The CDR3 sequence: CASSDLRQGAGEQYF. CDR3 bases: TGTGCCAGCAGTGATCTTAGGCAGGGGGCGGGTGAGCAGTACTTC.